This T cell receptor (beta chain) was captured in a study of blood T cells in healthy people across ages. Germline CDR1 and CDR2: SGHRS and YFSETQ. V shed 0 bases, J shed 7 bases, and the junction held 7 bases outside the gene matches. This CDR3 has 15 residues. Overall study results and limits: TCR beta diversity was tightly associated with the proportion of naive T cells.

Primers used in a second PCR of roughly 6 to 11 cycles were a sample-barcoded 5' primer and a J-beta primer mix. Each of the cDNA molecules was tagged by a template-switch adaptor with 12 random nucleotides. TCRdb ran MiXCR on the 5' RACE reads and lists one entry per CDR3 protein. The data contain over a million distinct CDR3 sequences, under 45% of them singletons. The individuals who served as donors were healthy Caucasians living in Russia, aged roughly 6 to 95. Ten or more counts support this clonotype. What it binds is unknown. The sample was blood. The gene calls are TRBV5-1 and TRBJ2-7; the match to TRBD2 covers 10 bases. This clonotype was obtained from a woman aged 60-70 years in good health. The CDR3 sequence: CASSLGGLAGAEQYF. The CDR3, as DNA: TGCGCCAGCAGCTTGGGAGGTCTAGCGGGAGCGGAGCAGTACTTC.